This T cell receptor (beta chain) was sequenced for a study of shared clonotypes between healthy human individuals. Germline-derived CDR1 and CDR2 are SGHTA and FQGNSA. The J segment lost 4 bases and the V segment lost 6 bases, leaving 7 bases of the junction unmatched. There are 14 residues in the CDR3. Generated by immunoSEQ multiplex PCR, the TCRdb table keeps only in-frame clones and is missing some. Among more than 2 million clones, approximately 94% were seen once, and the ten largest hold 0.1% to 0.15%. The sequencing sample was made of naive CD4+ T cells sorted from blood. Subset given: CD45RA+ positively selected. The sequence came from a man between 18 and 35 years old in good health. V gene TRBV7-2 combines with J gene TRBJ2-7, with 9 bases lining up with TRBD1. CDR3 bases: TGTGCCAGCAGGCCCGGGACAGGGCATTACGAGCAGTACTTC. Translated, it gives CASRPGTGHYEQYF.